The source of this TCR beta chain is a study of blood T cell repertoires in COVID-19. The wider study: The United States, Italy and Spain were the sources of the acute and convalescent COVID-19 samples.

Clones were read by immunoSEQ multiplex PCR, and TCRdb kept only the in-frame ones, dropping some. The table includes about 250,000 clones, almost 85% detected once. V lost 4 bases to trimming and J lost 3 bases; unmatched junction nucleotides: 13. The CDR3 loop spans 18 amino acids. Germline CDR1 SGHRS, CDR2 YFSETQ. Only one count was recorded for this clone. Cohort assignment relied on participant-reported clinical history. The rearrangement joins TRBV5-1 to TRBJ1-2, with 12 bases matching TRBD1. The sample was PBMCs or T cells enriched from blood (not recorded which). This sequence was found in a woman between 45 and 60 years old with acute COVID-19. The CDR3 sequence is CASSLSTGTGGADYGYTF. CDR3 DNA: TGCGCCAGCAGCCTCTCGACCGGGACAGGGGGCGCGGACTATGGCTACACCTTC.